This TCR beta chain was found in a study of T cells in Graves' hyperthyroidism and ophthalmopathy. Many counts were recorded for this clonotype. One end of the junction fails to match germline, which may point to a read error. RNA transcripts were the template for amplifying TCR beta CDR3 regions. TCR CDR3 underwent first-round RT-PCR with the HTBI primer set. Via MiXCR, TCRdb re-called the multiplex PCR reads, giving one row per CDR3 protein. The data hold 600,000 or so distinct CDR3 sequences, with 16% observed a single time. Sequencing was carried out using blood. The sequence came from a woman in her twenties or thirties with Graves' hyperthyroidism.

CDR3 DNA: TGTGCCAGCAGCTTATCGCCCTACGAGCAGTACTTC. The encoded protein is CASSLSPYEQYF. The chain has TRBV28 and TRBJ2-7; no firm D call. Germline CDR1 MDHEN, CDR2 SYDVKM. The CDR3 spans 12 residues.